This T cell receptor beta chain appears in the sequencing data of a study of T cell repertoires in cytomegalovirus infection. Study outcomes and limitations: Frequencies of public TCR beta families were cumulated, and this identified carriers of CMV plus the relevant HLA.

TCRdb independently ran MiXCR on the reads; one entry per CDR3 protein. Here the sample spans 250,000 to 400,000 distinct CDR3 sequences, roughly 25% being singletons. This CDR3 is 14 amino acids long. Germline CDR1 is SGHRS and CDR2 is YFSETQ. The V and J ends lost 4 bases and 9 bases respectively, with 17 bases between them. As concerns this clonotype: What it recognizes is unknown.

The rearrangement links TRBV5-1 to TRBJ2-1; TRBD2 might be the D (6 bases). The clonotype comes from a human donor in good health (CMV status not recorded). Some clones in this sample may be carry-over from other donors' samples. Sample: cultured PBMCs, taken from culture after CMV antigen stimulation. CDR3 in DNA: TGCGCCAGCAGCGACAAAACTAGCTTTGGTGAGCAGTTCTTC. It yields the protein CASSDKTSFGEQFF.